The 30 T cell receptor beta chains reported below all come from one sample, sequenced in a study of vaccination and CD4 T cells after COVID-19. Documented treatment: roughly nine-day PBMC culture with coronavirus spike peptide pools or control peptides (ViraFEST assay). With the Oncomine TCR Beta short-read assay, DNA from cultured CD4+ T cells was sequenced. TCRdb reprocessed the PCR reads with MiXCR, giving one entry per CDR3 protein. The repertoire holds about 15,000 distinct CDR3 sequences, around a fifth seen once, with 12% in the top ten. Antigen specificity for these receptors is unknown. The input for sequencing was CD4+ T cells from blood, cultured in vitro, taken before SARS-CoV-2 vaccination. The source is a human donor who received a COVID-19 vaccine.

This clonotype was seen a single time. The chain links TRBV5-1 to TRBJ2-7; D gene unclear. The V end lost 0 bases, the J end lost 4 bases, and 11 bases lay between the germline ends. Germline V gene sequence: CDR1 SGHRS, CDR2 YFSETQ. This CDR3 has 14 residues. CDR3 DNA sequence: TGCGCCAGCAGCTTGGGACGGAGTATATACGAGCAGTACTTC. Its translation: CASSLGRSIYEQYF.

The chain joins TRBV28 to TRBJ1-1; perhaps TRBD1 as D (6 bases). The CDR3 has 12 amino acids. From germline, CDR1 is MDHEN and CDR2 SYDVKM. Trimming cost V 5 bases and J 5 bases, with 9 bases left between them. CDR3 DNA sequence: TGTGCCAGCAGTCAGGGGAGGACTGAAGCTTTCTTT. It encodes CASSQGRTEAFF.

This clonotype was counted a few times. J is TRBJ2-5 and V is TRBV6-1, with D perhaps matching TRBD1 (7 bases). V was trimmed by 6 bases and J by 3 bases, leaving 26 bases between them. This CDR3 contains 18 residues. CDR1 MNHNS and CDR2 SASEGT come from the germline V gene. CDR3 region: CASSQDFLEGASKETQYF. Written as DNA, the CDR3 is TGTGCCAGCAGCCAAGATTTCTTGGAGGGGGCCAGTAAAGAGACCCAGTACTTC.

This clonotype was observed once. The chain uses TRBV5-4 and TRBJ2-5, with 12 bases that match TRBD2. This CDR3 region has 16 residues. Germline CDR1 reads SGHNT; CDR2 reads YYREEE (reference sequence). Trimming took 0 bases from V and 1 from J; bases not matched to a gene: 1. The CDR3 region has the DNA TGTGCCAGCAGCTTGGCTAGCGGGGGGGGCCAAGAGACCCAGTACTTC. Protein: CASSLASGGGQETQYF. Together with reference TRBV5-4 and TRBJ2-5, the CDR3 gives the full variable domain: ETGVTQSPTHLIKTRGQQVTLRCSSQSGHNTVSWYQQALGQGPQFIFQYYREEENGRGNFPPRFSGLQFPNYSSELNVNALELDDSALYLCASSLASGGGQETQYFGPGTRLLVL.

The chain combines TRBV19 with TRBJ1-3; 7 bases agree with TRBD1. V shed 5 bases, J shed 0 bases, and the junction held 10 bases outside the gene matches. Germline V lookup: CDR1 LNHDA, CDR2 SQIVND (reference sequence). The length of the CDR3 is 17 residues. This CDR3 reads CASSLQGPVPSGNTIYF. CDR3 DNA sequence: TGTGCCAGTAGTTTACAGGGGCCCGTCCCCTCTGGAAACACCATATATTTT.

This clonotype occurred a few times. The rearrangement uses TRBV19 and TRBJ1-2, with TRBD1 matching 7 bases. The CDR3 has 15 amino acids. V lost 4 bases and J lost 4; bases outside the gene matches: 9. Germline V gene data show CDR1 as LNHDA and CDR2 as SQIVND (reference sequence). The CDR3 is CASSRYRGTGYGYTF. As DNA, the CDR3 is TGTGCCAGTAGTAGATACAGGGGAACGGGCTATGGCTACACCTTC. Drawing the rest from reference TRBV19 and TRBJ1-2, the complete variable domain is DGGITQSPKYLFRKEGQNVTLSCEQNLNHDAMYWYRQDPGQGLRLIYYSQIVNDFQKGDIAEGYSVSREKKESFPLTVTSAQKNPTAFYLCASSRYRGTGYGYTFGSGTRLTVV.

The chain combines TRBV19 with TRBJ1-3; D gene ambiguous. Deletions cut 6 bases from V and 1 base from J, with 10 bases between. The CDR3 has 14 amino acids. CDR1 is LNHDA, CDR2 SQIVND, per germline (reference sequence). The DNA for the CDR3 is TGTGCCAGTAGAGGAGGGTTTTCTGGAAACACCATATATTTT. It translates to CASRGGFSGNTIYF.

The J gene is TRBJ2-2, the V gene TRBV19; D possibly uses TRBD1 or TRBD2 (5 bases each). The CDR3 runs 14 residues. Germline V CDR1 and CDR2: LNHDA, SQIVND (reference sequence). Trimming took 4 bases from V and 5 from J, leaving 11 bases between them. Here the CDR3 DNA reads TGTGCCAGTAGTAACCAGGGAGTGACCGGGGAGCTGTTTTTT. Its translation: CASSNQGVTGELFF.

The rearrangement joins TRBV10-3 to TRBJ1-3; weak D call: TRBD1 (5 bases). V lost 10 bases to trimming and J lost 0 bases, with 10 bases between them. There are 13 residues in the CDR3. The germline gives CDR1 ENHRY, CDR2 SYGVKD. The CDR3: CATLGTSGNTIYF. The DNA of the CDR3 is TGTGCCACCCTCGGGACCTCTGGAAACACCATATATTTT.

This clonotype rates as medium-sized. V usage is TRBV19 and J usage is TRBJ1-1; D gene ambiguous. CDR1 and CDR2 from the germline V gene are LNHDA and SQIVND (reference sequence). This CDR3 is 14 amino acids long. V was shortened by 3 bases and J by 0 bases, with 8 bases between the two germline ends. Written as DNA, the CDR3 is TGTGCCAGTAGTATCGCAACCATGAACACTGAAGCTTTCTTT. Protein product: CASSIATMNTEAFF.

There are a few counts of this clonotype. This chain joins TRBV11-3 and TRBJ2-1; D might be TRBD2 (6 bases). The germline CDR1 and CDR2 sequences are SGHNT and YENEEA. Between the trimmed V and J ends, which lost 2 bases and 5 bases, there was a span of 19 bases. This CDR3 region has 17 residues. CDR3 in DNA: TGTGCCAGCAGCTTACGGGCGGCGACTAGGGAACACAATGAGCAGTTCTTC. The encoded protein is CASSLRAATREHNEQFF.

The CDR3 DNA follows: TGCGCCAGCAGCCAAGAAGCCGGACAGGCAGACTATGGCTACACCTTC. Amino acid sequence: CASSQEAGQADYGYTF. This rearrangement joins TRBV4-1 to TRBJ1-2; 7 bases agree with TRBD1. Germline V gene data show CDR1 as MGHRA and CDR2 as YSYEKL. The CDR3 consists of 16 residues. V was pared by 0 bases and J by 3 bases, with 7 bases of the junction left unmatched.

This clonotype is a singleton in its sample. The chain uses TRBV12-5 and TRBJ1-1; D remains unclear. Germline assignment: CDR1 LGHNT and CDR2 FRNRAP. The CDR3 runs 12 residues. V lost 4 bases, J lost 2 bases, and 5 bases lay in between. This chain's CDR3 is CASGWGNTEAFF. In nucleotides, the CDR3 is TGTGCTAGTGGTTGGGGAAACACTGAAGCTTTCTTT.

This clonotype was observed a handful of times. The V call is TRBV11-2, the J call TRBJ2-5, with 7 nucleotides matching TRBD1. Germline V lookup: CDR1 SGHAT, CDR2 FQNNGV. The CDR3 is 14 residues long. V was clipped by 1 base and J by 3 bases; unmatched bases: 2. The CDR3 reads CASSLGTGEETQYF. The CDR3 DNA reads TGTGCCAGCAGCTTAGGAACAGGGGAAGAGACCCAGTACTTC.

The rearrangement uses TRBV5-4 and TRBJ2-7; D is perhaps TRBD1 (5 bases). Germline V gives CDR1 SGHNT, CDR2 YYREEE (reference sequence). V lost 0 bases, J lost 1 base, and 11 bases lay in between. The CDR3 covers 15 residues. CDR3 region: CASSLVGARSYEQYF. The CDR3 nucleotides read TGTGCCAGCAGCTTGGTTGGGGCGAGGTCCTACGAGCAGTACTTC.

The chain recombines TRBV4-2 with TRBJ2-7; D is undetermined. The CDR3 extends over 13 amino acids. Per germline, CDR1 LGHNA and CDR2 YNFKEQ. The V and J ends lost 3 bases and 2 bases respectively, with 8 bases between them. CDR3 sequence reads: CASSHGGAYEQYF. DNA for the CDR3: TGTGCCAGCAGCCACGGTGGGGCCTACGAGCAGTACTTC.

The table lists this clonotype with a few counts. The CDR3 DNA follows: TGTGCCAGCAGCTTAGGGACTAACACCGGGGAGCTGTTTTTT. Translated, it gives CASSLGTNTGELFF. V and J are TRBV7-9 and TRBJ2-2; possible D gene TRBD2, 5 bases. The V end lost 1 base, the J end lost 2 bases, and 5 bases lay between the germline ends. Germline CDR1 SEHNR, CDR2 FQNEAQ (reference sequence). This CDR3 is built from 14 residues.

A few counts support this clonotype. V usage is TRBV7-2 and J usage is TRBJ1-2; tentative D call: TRBD1 (5 bases). CDR1 SGHTA and CDR2 FQGNSA come from the germline V gene. V was trimmed by 2 bases and J by 5 bases, leaving 18 bases between them. The CDR3 has 16 residues. The CDR3 DNA follows: TGTGCCAGCAGCTTACAGGGTGTTATAACAACTTATGGCTACACCTTC. It specifies CASSLQGVITTYGYTF.

This clonotype was picked up a small number of times. The CDR3 region is CASSPKGYRTSGEYYEQYF. In nucleotides, the CDR3 is TGTGCCAGCAGTCCAAAGGGGTATAGGACTAGCGGGGAATACTACGAGCAGTACTTC. The genes are TRBV2 and TRBJ2-7, with 12 nucleotides matching TRBD2. V lost 5 bases to trimming and J lost 3 bases; unmatched junction nucleotides: 17. The CDR3 is 19 residues long. The germline gives CDR1 SNHLY, CDR2 FYNNEI.

This chain joins TRBV29-1 and TRBJ2-2; perhaps TRBD1 as D (6 bases). Per the germline V gene, CDR1 is SQVTM and CDR2 is ANQGSEA. V gave up 1 base and J gave up 5 bases, with 20 bases separating them. CDR3 size: 17 residues. Here the CDR3 DNA reads TGCAGCGTTGAAGTGACCGGGACAAAACACTCAACCGGGGAGCTGTTTTTT. Translating it yields CSVEVTGTKHSTGELFF.

This clonotype turned up a few times. The chain has TRBV7-9 and TRBJ2-4; D could derive from TRBD1 or TRBD2 (7 bases each). CDR1 SEHNR and CDR2 FQNEAQ come from the germline V gene (reference sequence). Trimming left V 5 bases short and J 3 bases short, with 14 bases between. The CDR3 runs 15 residues. CDR3 coding DNA: TGTGCCAGCAGCCACAGGGGCGGGGGCAAAAACATTCAGTACTTC. Its protein product is CASSHRGGGKNIQYF. Supplemented by reference TRBV7-9 and TRBJ2-4, the full variable domain reads DTGVSQNPRHKITKRGQNVTFRCDPISEHNRLYWYRQTLGQGPEFLTYFQNEAQLEKSRLLSDRFSAERPKGSFSTLEIQRTEQGDSAMYLCASSHRGGGKNIQYFGAGTRLSVL.

This clonotype occurred a few times. The chain combines TRBV12-3 or TRBV12-4 with TRBJ1-5, with 7 nucleotides matching TRBD1. The V segment lost 1 base and the J segment 0 bases; nucleotides outside the gene matches: 12. The CDR3 loop spans 19 amino acids. Written as DNA, the CDR3 is TGTGCCAGCAGTTTAGTCGCCCGGACAGGTCCGAATAGCAATCAGCCCCAGCATTTT. This sequence encodes CASSLVARTGPNSNQPQHF.

The chain couples TRBV6-5 to TRBJ2-7; D is uncertain. Looked up from germline, CDR1 is MNHEY and CDR2 is SVGAGI. The V gene lost 2 bases and the J gene lost 1 base, with 9 bases spanning the gap. This CDR3 contains 14 residues. This CDR3 is CASSYSGISYEQYF. CDR3 sequence (DNA): TGTGCCAGCAGTTACAGTGGCATTTCCTACGAGCAGTACTTC.

The gene calls are TRBV19 and TRBJ2-7, with TRBD1 as a possible D gene (5 bases). Per germline, CDR1 LNHDA and CDR2 SQIVND (reference sequence). Deletions cut 3 bases from V and 3 bases from J, with 9 bases between. The CDR3 has 13 amino acids. DNA for the CDR3: TGTGCCAGTAGTATCAGGGTAGGCTACGAGCAGTACTTC. As protein: CASSIRVGYEQYF. Variable domain in full (rest from reference TRBV19 and TRBJ2-7): DGGITQSPKYLFRKEGQNVTLSCEQNLNHDAMYWYRQDPGQGLRLIYYSQIVNDFQKGDIAEGYSVSREKKESFPLTVTSAQKNPTAFYLCASSIRVGYEQYFGPGTRLTVT.

The V call is TRBV6-1, the J call TRBJ1-5; 10 bases line up with TRBD1. This CDR3 region has 15 residues. The V gene's germline CDR1 is MNHNS and CDR2 SASEGT. V trimming: 5 bases; J trimming: 6 bases; junction bases outside the gene matches: 7. The CDR3 loop reads CASSPDRGLSQPQHF. The CDR3 nucleotides read TGTGCCAGCAGTCCAGACAGGGGGCTAAGTCAGCCCCAGCATTTT.

The J gene is TRBJ2-2, the V gene TRBV24-1; TRBD2 aligns across 7 bases. The CDR3 has 13 residues. V lost 9 bases to trimming and J lost 11 bases; unmatched junction nucleotides: 11. CDR1 and CDR2 (germline): KGHDR, SFDVKD. This CDR3 reads CATGTTGFGELFF. DNA of the CDR3: TGTGCCACCGGGACTACCGGTTTTGGTGAGCTGTTTTTT.

This clonotype showed up just a few times. The chain has TRBV11-3 and TRBJ1-6; D is uncertain. Per germline, CDR1 SGHNT and CDR2 YENEEA. V gave up 2 bases and J gave up 7 bases, with 6 bases separating them. The CDR3 has 13 amino acids. The CDR3 reads CASSLYPNSPLHF. DNA for the CDR3: TGTGCCAGCAGCTTATATCCCAATTCACCCCTCCACTTT.

V is TRBV14 and J is TRBJ1-2; D is unresolved. This CDR3 has 14 amino acids. V lost 5 bases and J 0 bases, leaving 10 bases between the germline ends. Germline V gene data show CDR1 as SGHDN and CDR2 as FVKESK. The CDR3, as DNA: TGTGCCAGCAGCTTCATGAAGGCTAACTATGGCTACACCTTC. Translating gives CASSFMKANYGYTF.

This clonotype was observed a few times. The chain recombines TRBV20-1 with TRBJ1-2; the D gene is possibly TRBD1 (6 bases). Germline V CDR1 and CDR2: DFQATT, SNEGSKA (reference sequence). The CDR3 runs to 13 residues. The ends were cut back, 5 bases at V and 6 bases at J, with 16 bases in the middle. CDR3 amino acids: CSALKQGRDGYTF. In DNA form, the CDR3 reads TGCAGTGCTTTGAAACAGGGACGGGATGGCTACACCTTC.

This chain links TRBV5-5 with TRBJ1-1; TRBD1 aligns across 8 bases. The junction had 11 bases not matched to a gene; V was cut back by 2 bases and J by 5 bases. Germline V gene sequence: CDR1 SGHKS, CDR2 YYEKEE (reference sequence). The CDR3 consists of 16 residues. The chain's CDR3 is CASSLPQGAIGTEAFF. In DNA, the CDR3 is TGTGCCAGCAGCTTACCTCAGGGGGCGATCGGGACTGAAGCTTTCTTT.